The present T cell receptor beta chain was sequenced within a study of molecular identifiers for immune sequencing clone quantification. Regarding the study as a whole: Because of identical TCR molecules sharing a barcode, sizes of highly expanded clones could be underestimated.

Sequencing libraries of naive CD8 cells derived from approximately 20,000 to 1,000,000 sorted cells with 10%, 30% or 50% RNA. The sorting of naive CD8 T cells used the CD8+CD4-CCR7+CD45RA+ phenotype. The CDR3 consists of 14 residues. V lost 5 bases to trimming and J lost 4 bases, with 15 bases between them. Germline V gene lookup returns CDR1 LGHDT and CDR2 YNNKEL (reference sequence). Library preparation followed earlier protocols using designated TCR primers. TCRdb called the PCR reads again in MiXCR, with one record for every CDR3 protein. Here the sample spans about 500,000 distinct CDR3 sequences, over 20% being singletons. The sample holds a few counts of this clonotype. Its cognate antigen is unknown.

This chain joins TRBV3-1 and TRBJ2-7; TRBD2 is a possible D gene (5 bases). The material sequenced was naive CD8+ T cells from blood, with Jurkat cell RNA spiked in. Described subset: FACS-sorted CD8+CD4-CCR7+CD45RA+ naive T cells. This TCR derives from a human donor in good health. Some libraries in this study had Jurkat cell RNA spiked in. The CDR3 region has the DNA TGTGCCAGCAGCGAGGGCGACGGTGCGTACGAGCAGTACTTC. Amino acids: CASSEGDGAYEQYF.